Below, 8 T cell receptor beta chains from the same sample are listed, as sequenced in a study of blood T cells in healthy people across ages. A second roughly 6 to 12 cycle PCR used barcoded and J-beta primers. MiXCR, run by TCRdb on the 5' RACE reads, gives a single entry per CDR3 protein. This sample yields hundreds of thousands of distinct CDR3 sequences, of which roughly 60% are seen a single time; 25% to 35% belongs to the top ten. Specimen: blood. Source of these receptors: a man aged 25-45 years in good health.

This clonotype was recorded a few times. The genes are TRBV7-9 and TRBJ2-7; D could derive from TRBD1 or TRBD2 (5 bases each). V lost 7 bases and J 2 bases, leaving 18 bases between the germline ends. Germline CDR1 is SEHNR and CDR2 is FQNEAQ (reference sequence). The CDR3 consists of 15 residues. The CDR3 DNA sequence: TGTGCCAGCACCATCGCCGGGACGGAAACCTACGAGCAGTACTTC. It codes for CASTIAGTETYEQYF.

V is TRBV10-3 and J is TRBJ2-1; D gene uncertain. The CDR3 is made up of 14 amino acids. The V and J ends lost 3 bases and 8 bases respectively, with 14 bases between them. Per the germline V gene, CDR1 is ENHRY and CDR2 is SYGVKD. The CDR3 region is CAISDRQWHYEQFF. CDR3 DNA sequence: TGTGCCATCAGTGACCGGCAATGGCACTATGAGCAGTTCTTC.

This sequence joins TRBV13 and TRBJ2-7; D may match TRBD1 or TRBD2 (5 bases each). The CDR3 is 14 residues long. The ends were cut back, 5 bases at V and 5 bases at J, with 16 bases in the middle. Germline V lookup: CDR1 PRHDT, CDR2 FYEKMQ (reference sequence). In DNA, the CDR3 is TGTGCCAGCAGCGACGGCAGGGAGAGAAACGAGCAGTACTTC. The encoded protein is CASSDGRERNEQYF.

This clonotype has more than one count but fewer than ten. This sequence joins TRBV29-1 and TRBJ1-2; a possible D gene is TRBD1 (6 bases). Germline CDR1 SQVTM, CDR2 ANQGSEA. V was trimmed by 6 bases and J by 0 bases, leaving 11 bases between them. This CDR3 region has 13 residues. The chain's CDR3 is CSVTTGSNYGYTF. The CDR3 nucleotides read TGCAGCGTCACGACAGGTTCTAACTATGGCTACACCTTC. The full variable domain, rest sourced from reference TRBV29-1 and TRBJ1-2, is SAVISQKPSRDICQRGTSLTIQCQVDSQVTMMFWYRQQPGQSLTLIATANQGSEATYESGFVIDKFPISRPNLTFSTLTVSNMSPEDSSIYLCSVTTGSNYGYTFGSGTRLTVV.

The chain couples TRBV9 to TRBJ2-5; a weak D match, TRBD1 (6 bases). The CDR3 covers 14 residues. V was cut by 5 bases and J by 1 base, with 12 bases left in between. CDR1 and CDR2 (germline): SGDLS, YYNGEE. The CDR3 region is CASSVGAAQETQYF. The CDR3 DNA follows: TGTGCCAGCAGTGTGGGGGCGGCCCAAGAGACCCAGTACTTC.

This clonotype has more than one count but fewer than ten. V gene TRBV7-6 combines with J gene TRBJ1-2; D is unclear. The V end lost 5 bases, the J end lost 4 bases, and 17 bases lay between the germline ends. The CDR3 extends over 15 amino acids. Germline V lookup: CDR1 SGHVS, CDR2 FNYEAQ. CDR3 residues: CASSQFSQSGYGYTF. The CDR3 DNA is TGTGCCAGCAGCCAGTTCTCTCAGAGCGGCTATGGCTACACCTTC.

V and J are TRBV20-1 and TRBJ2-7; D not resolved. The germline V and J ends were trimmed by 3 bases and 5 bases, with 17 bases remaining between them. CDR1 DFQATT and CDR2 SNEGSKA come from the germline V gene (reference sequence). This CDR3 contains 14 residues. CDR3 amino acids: CSARILTGAHEQYF. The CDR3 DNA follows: TGCAGTGCTAGGATCCTCACCGGTGCCCACGAGCAGTACTTC.

In DNA, the CDR3 is TGCAGTGCTAGTGACAGCGGGGGCTTCAATGAGCAGTTCTTC. Encoded protein: CSASDSGGFNEQFF. This chain connects TRBV20-1 to TRBJ2-1; 8 bases agree with TRBD2. Germline V gene data show CDR1 as DFQATT and CDR2 as SNEGSKA (reference sequence). With V trimmed by 3 bases and J by 6 bases, 7 bases remained unmatched. The CDR3 consists of 14 residues.